This TCR beta chain comes out of a study of cytomegalovirus exposure and HLA in healthy donors. There are a few counts of this clone. Its target is unknown. Findings and limits, study-wide: Looking again later, the authors saw that most CMV-associated TCR beta chains seemed HLA-restricted. A reported reduction in N-insertions relative to the approximately 640-donor mean was seen in an Asian-associated ancestry cluster in a later analysis. According to reports, the classifier identified cytomegalovirus status with high specificity and sensitivity. There were around 160 TCR beta chains listed as cytomegalovirus-associated.

The study ran its PCR with 60 Vbeta and 13 Jbeta primers. Generated by immunoSEQ multiplex PCR, the TCRdb table keeps only in-frame clones and is missing some. Of about 190,000 clones listed, 81% are singletons. There are 13 residues in the CDR3. The germline V gene has CDR1 SNHLY and CDR2 FYNNEI. Trimming took 6 bases from V and 1 from J, leaving 6 bases between them. The receptor's source is a man aged 40-49 years in good health and CMV-seropositive. This chain links TRBV2 with TRBJ2-2; D not resolved. The sample taken for sequencing was PBMCs. Here the CDR3 reads CASRLGNTGELFF. The CDR3 nucleotides read TGTGCCAGCAGGCTCGGGAACACCGGGGAGCTGTTTTTT.